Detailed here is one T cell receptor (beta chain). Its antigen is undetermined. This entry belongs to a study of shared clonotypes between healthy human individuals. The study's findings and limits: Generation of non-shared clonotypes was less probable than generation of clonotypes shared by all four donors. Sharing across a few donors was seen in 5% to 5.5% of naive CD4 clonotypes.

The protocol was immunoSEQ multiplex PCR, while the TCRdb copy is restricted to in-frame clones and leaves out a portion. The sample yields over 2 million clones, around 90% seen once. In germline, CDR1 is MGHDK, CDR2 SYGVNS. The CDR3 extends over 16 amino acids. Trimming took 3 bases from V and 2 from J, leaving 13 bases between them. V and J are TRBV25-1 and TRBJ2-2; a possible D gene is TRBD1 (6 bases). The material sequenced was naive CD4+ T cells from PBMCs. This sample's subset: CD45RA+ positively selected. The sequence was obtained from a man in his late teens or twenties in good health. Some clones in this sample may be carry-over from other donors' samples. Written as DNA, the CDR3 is TGTGCCAGCAGTGACCCCCGACAGGCCAACACCGGGGAGCTGTTTTTT. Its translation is CASSDPRQANTGELFF.